The present T cell receptor (beta chain) was sequenced within a study of shared clonotypes between healthy human individuals. This clone occurred a few times. The antigen is undetermined. Other DNA sequences in the same sample also yield this CDR3. The assay was immunoSEQ multiplex PCR, and TCRdb's table has in-frame clones only and misses some. The table records roughly 2.1 million clones, more than 85% of them present only once. The study's findings and limits: Sharing across four donors was seen in 4% to 5% of naive CD4 clonotypes.

Trimming cost V 1 base and J 2 bases, with 12 bases left between them. Germline CDR1 LGHNA, CDR2 YNFKEQ. This CDR3 is 15 amino acids long. Naive CD8 cells comprised CD45RO-negative, CCR7-positively selected cells, excluding terminally differentiated effector memory CD45RA+ cells. The TCR was taken from a man younger than 30 in good health. Some clones in this sample may be carry-over from other donors' samples. This chain joins TRBV4-2 and TRBJ2-7; weak D call: TRBD1 (6 bases). Sequenced: naive CD8+ T cells from PBMCs. The CDR3 loop is CASSQGLAGAYEQYF. The CDR3 DNA reads as TGTGCCAGCAGCCAAGGTCTCGCAGGGGCCTACGAGCAGTACTTC.